This TCR beta chain comes out of a study of beta chain features in type 1 diabetes (dated by TCRdb to 2016 to 2019). Study-wide context: Mean age, gender distribution, total cell number and subset yield did not differ between patients and healthy donors. A total of some 100,000,000 sorted cells were examined across all samples, and a strong correlation was observed between cell number per subset and RNA yield. In the study, recently diagnosed type 1 diabetes patients and matched healthy donors were compared on the TCRB repertoires of their sorted circulating CD4+ T cell subsets. Regulatory and stem cell-like memory subsets were obtained from only 8 patients and roughly eight healthy donors, while naive and central memory subsets were obtained from all 28 donors. Study-wide conclusions, independent of this receptor: HLA sub-analyses involved small numbers of individuals, so any influence of HLA type on TCRB rearrangement remained unresolved. Because cDNA was sequenced instead of genomic DNA, activated cells with high expression could be over-represented, although the groups did not differ in activation or CD3 levels. Shorter templates might be favored by PCR, yet because patient and control samples were amplified and corrected together, any such skew would affect both groups equally. In all four CD4+ subsets, TCRB CDR3 length was moderately but significantly shorter in type 1 diabetes patients. At VDJ recombination sites, type 1 diabetes patients had fewer insertions and more deleted nucleotides, which implies abnormalities in thymic rearrangement. Naive, central memory and regulatory TCRB repertoires appeared to be more alike among patients than among healthy donors.

The entire isolated RNA was reverse transcribed using the High Capacity cDNA Reverse Transcription Kit, and thus expressed TCRB transcripts were sequenced. Naive, central memory and regulatory T cell samples underwent deep immunoSEQ sequencing, averaging about 3.3 million total reads per sample. After sorted cells were lysed in RLT buffer, RNA was extracted with DNase-treated RNeasy Micro or Mini kits, with the choice depending on cell number. Each cell subset was processed separately to prevent cross-contamination, with patient and healthy donor samples processed together. TCRB sequences were amplified from cDNA with the immunoSEQ multiplex PCR, producing 87-bp fragments spanning the CDR3 region. Sequencing of the amplicons was performed on the Illumina HiSeq platform. The paper's data handling went like this. Synthetic template baselines were used to correct PCR bias computationally, reads within Hamming distance 2 were collapsed together, and singletons that could not be merged were discarded. Reads were aligned against IMGT to assign V, D and J genes, CDR3 length and insertions or deletions at six rearrangement sites. Within each subset, clonotype counts were normalized to the number of sorted cells before true diversity and Gini coefficients were calculated with the tcR R package. The overlap coefficient, calculated on TCRB nucleotide sequences, was used to quantify repertoire sharing. TCRdb took this table from immuneACCESS and kept in-frame rearrangements with V and J called. Such tables lack part of the clones; where checked against another copy, unresolved V genes explain under half of the gap, and the rest is unexplained. That table gives V, J and clone size, and the DNA gave D and trimming. The sample includes roughly 350,000 clones, with around 10% observed a single time. Of the sample, over 0.45% falls within the top ten clones.

As concerns this clone: No antigen is known for it. There are no base qualities to consult, and no much larger clone falls within one base.

From each donor, a single peripheral blood sample of about 120 mL on average was drawn into heparinised tubes. Using a panel that included CD45RO, CCR7, CD25, CD127, CD95 and CD27, naive, central memory, regulatory and stem cell-like memory CD4+ T cells were sorted on a BD FACSAria II. A purity above 95% was achieved for all sorted populations. PBMCs were isolated immediately by Lymphoprep density gradient centrifugation and stained directly without culture. So that batch effects would be minimized, each experiment stained and sorted samples in pairs, pairing one healthy donor with one patient. For CDR1 and CDR2, the germline V gene lists MDHEN and SYDVKM. The CDR3 numbers 16 residues from cysteine through phenylalanine. Only the CDR3 region is kept as DNA, spanning 48 bases read in frame from base 1. Compared with germline, V lacks 2 bases and J lacks 2 bases; bases without a gene match: 7.

Recombination linked TRBV28 to TRBJ1-2, and 8 junctional nucleotides match TRBD1. The sequence came from a man younger than 40 with type 1 diabetes. Sequencing used central memory CD4+ T cells from blood. The CDR3 loop reads CASSLGTRTGNYGYTF. The nucleotides read TGTGCCAGCAGTTTAGGGACTCGGACAGGGAACTATGGCTACACCTTC.